What follows describes a single T cell receptor (beta chain). This receptor's antigen is unknown. No base-level quality is on record; no much larger clone is a single base apart. The data belong to a study of T cell responses to AZD1222 COVID-19 vaccine (TCRdb year 2021). Regarding the complete study: TCR sequencing was performed for roughly 250 trial participants, of whom about 200 were given two doses of AZD1222 and approximately 26 were given two doses of MenACWY control vaccine. Trial participants were enrolled by age into 18-55, 56-69 and 70-plus year subgroups, with approximately 150, 30 and 60 TCR-sequenced participants respectively.

The CDR3 regions of human TCRbeta chains were analyzed by immunosequencing. Per the source publication's procedure: TCRs in the repertoires were matched against a reference library of SARS-CoV-2-specific TCRs that had been generated with the MIRA antigen-specificity platform. Breadth was defined as the fraction of unique TCRs that were SARS-CoV-2-associated, and depth was defined as the fraction of total T cells that were SARS-CoV-2-associated. Using the MIRA data, each spike-specific TCR was assigned both to the spike region to which the TCR was reactive and to a CD4 or CD8 class. Log10-transformed breadth and depth values were compared by one-way ANOVA with Sidak's multiple comparisons tests. Not all clones reach the TCRdb copy of this immuneACCESS table, which keeps in-frame sequences only. Checked studies attribute under half of the gap to unresolved V genes and leave the rest unexplained. D and trimming were read from the DNA, whereas the V and J calls and clone size are those reported in that table. This sample lists roughly 150,000 clones; just over 90% were detected once. In total, the top ten clones hold less than 1.5% of the sample.

The sample's time point label is to be understood as: about 28 days (+/-7) after the second vaccine dose. AZD1222 recipients given second doses at about 4 weeks or at about 12 weeks were pooled, since spike-specific TCR depth and breadth were not found to differ between the two schedules. Samples from vaccinated people were obtained from the UK trials COV001 and COV002, which included a single-blind randomized controlled phase 2/3 trial of AZD1222 (ChAdOx1 nCoV-19) in healthy adults. Trial participant PBMC samples were collected at day 0 and day 28 after the second dose for TCRbeta chain sequencing. Broader findings and caveats from the paper: Conclusions about previously exposed vaccinees are limited because only five to seven AZD1222 recipients were SARS-CoV-2 seropositive at baseline. In the small 56-69-year group, the increase in depth fell short of significance, most likely because of low power. Reportedly, almost half of the unique spike-specific TCRs recognized epitopes lying outside the regions that are mutated in the B.1.351 and B.1.1.7 variants. Participants were mostly white British, with more females than males. The authors suggested clonal diversity may have been underestimated. After two AZD1222 doses, both the breadth and the depth of spike-specific TCRs were significantly higher than at day 0 and than in MenACWY recipients. No day 14 peak-response samples were available, so repertoires were characterized only after the peak T cell response. Vaccine-associated CD4 TCRs spanned the whole spike protein, with dominant responses in regions 160-218 and 743-854.

Via the germline V gene, CDR1 is SGDLS and CDR2 YYNGEE. Its CDR3 holds 15 amino acids, cysteine through phenylalanine. Here the CDR3 DNA is all that survives: 45 bases in frame from base 1. At the junction V is shortened by 2 bases and J by 1 base, with 10 bases in between. The TCR sequence derives from an adult who received the AZD1222 COVID-19 vaccine. Rearrangement joined TRBV9 to TRBJ2-1; matching of 5 bases hints at TRBD2 as the D gene. The sample consisted of peripheral blood, taken 28 days after the second AZD1222 dose. The DNA sequence is given as TGTGCCAGCAGCGTCAGAGCGGCTTCCTACAATGAGCAGTTCTTC. Translated, it gives CASSVRAASYNEQFF.